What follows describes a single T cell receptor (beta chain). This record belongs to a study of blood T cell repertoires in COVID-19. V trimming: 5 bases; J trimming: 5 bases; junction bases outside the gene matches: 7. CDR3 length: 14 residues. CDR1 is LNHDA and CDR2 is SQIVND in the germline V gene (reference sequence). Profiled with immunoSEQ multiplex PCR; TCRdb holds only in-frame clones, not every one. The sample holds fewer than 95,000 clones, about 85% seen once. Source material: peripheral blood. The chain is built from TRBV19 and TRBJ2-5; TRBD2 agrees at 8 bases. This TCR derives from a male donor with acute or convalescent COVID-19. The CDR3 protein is CASSPGGGLETQYF. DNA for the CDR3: TGTGCCAGTAGTCCCGGGGGGGGCCTGGAGACCCAGTACTTC.